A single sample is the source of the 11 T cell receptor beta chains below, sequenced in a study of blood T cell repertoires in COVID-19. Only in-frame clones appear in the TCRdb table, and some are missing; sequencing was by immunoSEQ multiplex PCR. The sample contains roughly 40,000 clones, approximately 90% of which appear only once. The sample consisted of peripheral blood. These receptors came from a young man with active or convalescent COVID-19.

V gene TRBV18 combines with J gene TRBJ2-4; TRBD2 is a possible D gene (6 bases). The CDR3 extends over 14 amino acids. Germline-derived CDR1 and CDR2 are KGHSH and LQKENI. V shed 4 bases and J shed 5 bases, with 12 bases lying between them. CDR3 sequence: CASSRPGGENIQYF. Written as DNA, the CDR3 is TGTGCCAGCTCACGACCGGGCGGGGAAAACATTCAGTACTTC.

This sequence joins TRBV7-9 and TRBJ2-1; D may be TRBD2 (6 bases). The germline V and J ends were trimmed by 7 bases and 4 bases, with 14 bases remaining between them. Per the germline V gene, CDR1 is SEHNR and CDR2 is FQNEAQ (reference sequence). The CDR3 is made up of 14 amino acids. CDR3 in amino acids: CASTPGGAYNEQFF. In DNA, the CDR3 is TGTGCCAGCACCCCCGGCGGGGCGTACAATGAGCAGTTCTTC.

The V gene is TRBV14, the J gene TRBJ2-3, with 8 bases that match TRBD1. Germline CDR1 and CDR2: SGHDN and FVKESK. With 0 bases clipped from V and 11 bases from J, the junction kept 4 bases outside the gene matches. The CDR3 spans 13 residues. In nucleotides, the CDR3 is TGTGCCAGCAGCCAAGATCGGACAGGGAGGCAGTATTTT. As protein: CASSQDRTGRQYF.

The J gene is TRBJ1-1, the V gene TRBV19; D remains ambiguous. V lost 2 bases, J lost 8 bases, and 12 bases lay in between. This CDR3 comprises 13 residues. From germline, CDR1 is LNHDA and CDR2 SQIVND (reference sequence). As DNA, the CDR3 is TGTGCCAGTAGTATATTGGGGAGCTCAGAAGCTTTCTTT. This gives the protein CASSILGSSEAFF.

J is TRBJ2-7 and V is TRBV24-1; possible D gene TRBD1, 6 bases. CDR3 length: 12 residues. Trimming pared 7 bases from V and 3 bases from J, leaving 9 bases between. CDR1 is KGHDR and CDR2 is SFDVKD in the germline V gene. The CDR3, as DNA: TGTGCCACCAGAGCGGACAGCTACGAGCAGTACGTC. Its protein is CATRADSYEQYV.

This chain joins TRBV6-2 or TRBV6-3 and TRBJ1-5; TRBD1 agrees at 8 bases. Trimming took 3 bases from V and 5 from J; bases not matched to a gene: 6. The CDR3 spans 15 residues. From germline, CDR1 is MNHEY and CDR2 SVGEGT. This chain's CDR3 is CASSYYRGRDQPQHF. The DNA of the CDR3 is TGTGCCAGCAGTTATTACAGGGGGAGGGATCAGCCCCAGCATTTT.

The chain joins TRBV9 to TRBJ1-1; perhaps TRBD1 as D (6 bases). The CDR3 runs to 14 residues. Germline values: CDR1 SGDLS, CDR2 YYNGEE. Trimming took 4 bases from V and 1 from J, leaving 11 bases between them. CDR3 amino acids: CASSPRTENTEAFF. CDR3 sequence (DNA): TGTGCCAGCAGCCCTCGGACAGAGAACACTGAAGCTTTCTTT.

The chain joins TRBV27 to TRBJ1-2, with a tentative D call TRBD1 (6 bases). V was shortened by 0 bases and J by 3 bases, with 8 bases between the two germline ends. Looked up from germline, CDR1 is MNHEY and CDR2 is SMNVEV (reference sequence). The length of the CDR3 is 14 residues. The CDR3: CASSLSGGDYGYTF. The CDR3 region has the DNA TGTGCCAGCAGTTTATCAGGGGGGGACTATGGCTACACCTTC.

The CDR3 DNA reads TGTGCCAGCAGCGCCAGCGGGGGGGATGTAGATACGCAGTATTTT. Its protein product is CASSASGGDVDTQYF. The rearrangement joins TRBV9 to TRBJ2-3; 10 bases line up with TRBD2. V lost 3 bases and J lost 5; bases outside the gene matches: 6. Germline CDR1 is SGDLS and CDR2 is YYNGEE. This CDR3 is built from 15 residues.

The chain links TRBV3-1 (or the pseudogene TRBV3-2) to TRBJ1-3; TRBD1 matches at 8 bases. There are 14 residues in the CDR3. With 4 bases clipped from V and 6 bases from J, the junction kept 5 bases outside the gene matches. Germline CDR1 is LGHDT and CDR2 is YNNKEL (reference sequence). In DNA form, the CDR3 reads TGTGCCAGCAGCCCGGACAGGGCGGTAAACACCATATATTTT. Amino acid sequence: CASSPDRAVNTIYF.

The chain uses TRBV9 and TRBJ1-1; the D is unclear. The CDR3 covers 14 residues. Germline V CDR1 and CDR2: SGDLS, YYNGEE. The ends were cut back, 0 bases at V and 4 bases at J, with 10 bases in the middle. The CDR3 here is CASSVARAGTEAFF. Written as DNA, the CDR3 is TGTGCCAGCAGCGTAGCTAGGGCGGGCACTGAAGCTTTCTTT.